The rows below give T cell receptor beta chains drawn from one sample of a study of technical replicates of blood from four donors. Measured with immunoSEQ multiplex PCR; TCRdb has only the in-frame clones, and not every one. The sample lists 65,000 to 80,000 clones; over 90% were seen once. What was sequenced was T cells isolated from PBMCs. These receptors were obtained from a human donor in good health. Both conserved end residues are part of each CDR3. The order of the fields is V gene, D gene, J gene, clone size, CDR3 protein, CDR3 DNA. D genes are given only for firm matches. Clone size is given for some rows only: seen once, a few or many times, or a class if the clone is expanded.

>TRBV25-1|-|TRBJ2-3|-
CASRYEQGADTQYF
TGTGCCAGCAGATATGAACAGGGTGCAGATACGCAGTATTTT
>TRBV7-9|-|TRBJ1-4|-
CASSGRRGLGTNEKLFF
TGTGCCAGCAGCGGAAGGAGGGGTCTAGGGACTAATGAAAAACTGTTTTTT
>TRBV5-1|-|TRBJ2-3|-
CASSLLGSSTDTQYF
TGCGCCAGCAGCTTACTCGGGTCTAGCACAGATACGCAGTATTTT
>TRBV18|TRBD2|TRBJ2-2|-
CASSRQGLASGELFF
TGTGCCAGCTCACGACAAGGACTAGCGTCCGGGGAGCTGTTTTTT
>TRBV9|-|TRBJ1-1|-
CASSVVNQGQLNTEAFF
TGTGCCAGCAGCGTAGTGAACCAGGGACAACTTAACACTGAAGCTTTCTTT
>TRBV6-5|-|TRBJ1-5|-
CASSSMGLQPQHF
TGTGCCAGCAGTTCAATGGGGCTACAGCCCCAGCATTTT
>TRBV28|TRBD1|TRBJ2-3|-
CASKAGGQSDTQYF
TGTGCCAGCAAGGCAGGGGGACAGTCAGATACGCAGTATTTT
>TRBV7-9|TRBD2|TRBJ2-3|-
CASLRSVSSGLTDTQYF
TGTGCCAGCCTCAGGTCGGTCTCTAGCGGGCTAACAGATACGCAGTATTTT
>TRBV30|TRBD1|TRBJ1-1|few
CAWNRQGNTEAFF
TGTGCCTGGAATCGACAGGGGAACACTGAAGCTTTCTTT
>TRBV19|-|TRBJ2-5|once
CASSMNHPGETQYF
TGTGCCAGTAGTATGAATCACCCCGGGGAGACCCAGTACTTC
>TRBV1|-|TRBJ2-1|-
CTSSQGVELREGNEQFF
TGCACCAGCAGCCAAGGTGTAGAGTTGAGGGAGGGAAATGAGCAGTTCTTC
>TRBV2|-|TRBJ2-1|-
CASSERRVNNEQFF
TGTGCCAGCAGTGAACGCAGGGTCAACAATGAGCAGTTCTTC
>TRBV30|-|TRBJ1-1|-
CAWSVQGRGAFF
TGTGCCTGGAGTGTACAGGGCCGCGGGGCTTTCTTT
>TRBV9|TRBD1|TRBJ2-5|-
CASSVEGDSKETQYF
TGTGCCAGCAGCGTAGAGGGGGACAGTAAAGAGACCCAGTACTTC
>TRBV29-1|-|TRBJ2-3|-
CSVGTAGIVTDTQYF
TGCAGCGTTGGTACGGCAGGGATTGTAACAGATACGCAGTATTTT
>TRBV28|-|TRBJ2-7|-
CASSLVAVSYEQYF
TGTGCCAGCAGTTTAGTTGCGGTCTCCTACGAGCAGTACTTC
>TRBV7-3|TRBD2|TRBJ2-1|once
CASSSPHPGTSGSAPYNEQFF
TGTGCCAGCAGCTCGCCCCACCCCGGGACTAGCGGGAGCGCCCCCTACAATGAGCAGTTCTTC
>TRBV19|TRBD1|TRBJ1-1|-
CASSLLQGSEAFF
TGTGCCAGTAGCCTACTACAGGGGTCTGAAGCTTTCTTT
>TRBV30|-|TRBJ2-5|-
CAWSDMLKTQYF
TGTGCCTGGAGTGATATGCTAAAGACCCAGTACTTC
>TRBV28|-|TRBJ2-1|-
CASAGLGQFF
TGTGCCAGCGCAGGGCTCGGGCAGTTCTTC
>TRBV9|-|TRBJ2-4|once
CASSERPVAKNIQYF
TGTGCCAGCAGCGAGCGACCCGTAGCCAAAAACATTCAGTACTTC
>TRBV11-1|-|TRBJ2-7|-
CASSPGLPYEQYF
TGTGCCAGCAGTCCGGGACTCCCTTACGAGCAGTACTTC
>TRBV7-3|-|TRBJ2-7|-
CASSPGLLSSYEQYF
TGTGCCAGCAGCCCGGGACTGCTATCCTCCTACGAGCAGTACTTC
>TRBV5-1|-|TRBJ2-3|-
CASFVSHGDTQYF
TGCGCCAGCTTCGTTAGCCATGGGGATACGCAGTATTTT
>TRBV15|-|TRBJ2-7|-
CATSRGHPNYEQYF
TGTGCCACCAGCCGCGGACATCCCAACTACGAGCAGTACTTC
>TRBV7-8|TRBD1|TRBJ1-2|-
CASSPDGTGLYGYTF
TGTGCCAGCAGCCCCGACGGGACAGGGTTGTATGGCTACACCTTC
>TRBV27|-|TRBJ1-1|-
CASSPYSGRSATEAFF
TGTGCCAGCAGTCCCTATTCAGGAAGGTCGGCCACTGAAGCTTTCTTT
>TRBV19|TRBD1|TRBJ2-1|-
CASSISGTVYNEQFF
TGTGCCAGTAGTATCTCCGGGACAGTCTACAATGAGCAGTTCTTC
>TRBV4-1|TRBD2|TRBJ2-2|-
CASSQDPLLAGENTGELFF
TGCGCCAGCAGCCAAGATCCGTTACTAGCGGGGGAGAACACCGGGGAGCTGTTTTTT
>TRBV7-9|-|TRBJ2-3|-
CASSPPALYTDTQYF
TGTGCCAGCAGCCCCCCAGCGCTGTACACAGATACGCAGTATTTT
>TRBV7-3|-|TRBJ2-1|-
CASSLTSYNNEQFF
TGTGCCAGCAGCTTAACTAGCTATAACAATGAGCAGTTCTTC
>TRBV7-8|TRBD1|TRBJ1-5|-
CASSRTGLGQPQHF
TGTGCCAGCAGCCGGACAGGGTTGGGTCAGCCCCAGCATTTT
>TRBV7-8|TRBD2|TRBJ2-5|-
CASSLDVAGRQETQYF
TGTGCCAGCAGCTTAGATGTAGCGGGACGTCAAGAGACCCAGTACTTC
>TRBV11-2|-|TRBJ2-1|-
CASSLALANEQFF
TGTGCCAGCAGCTTAGCCCTAGCCAATGAGCAGTTCTTC
>TRBV6-1|-|TRBJ1-1|-
CASSEYTEAFF
TGTGCCAGCAGTGAATATACTGAAGCTTTCTTT
>TRBV6-5|-|TRBJ1-2|once
CASSRDIRLYGYTF
TGTGCCAGTTCACGGGACATCAGGCTATATGGCTACACCTTC
>TRBV6-1|-|TRBJ2-2|-
CASSENLPHPTGELFF
TGTGCCAGCAGTGAAAATCTTCCACACCCGACCGGGGAGCTGTTTTTT
>TRBV11-1|-|TRBJ1-2|-
CASSWTAKYGYTF
TGTGCCAGCAGCTGGACAGCGAAATATGGCTACACCTTC
>TRBV19|TRBD1|TRBJ1-1|-
CASSRQGNTEAFF
TGTGCCAGTAGCCGACAGGGGAACACTGAAGCTTTCTTT
>TRBV7-2|-|TRBJ2-6|once
CASSSDRFSGANVLTF
TGTGCCAGCAGCTCAGACAGATTCTCTGGGGCCAACGTCCTGACTTTC
>TRBV5-1|-|TRBJ2-7|-
CASSLGAGRYEQYF
TGCGCCAGCAGCTTGGGCGCGGGAAGGTACGAGCAGTACTTC